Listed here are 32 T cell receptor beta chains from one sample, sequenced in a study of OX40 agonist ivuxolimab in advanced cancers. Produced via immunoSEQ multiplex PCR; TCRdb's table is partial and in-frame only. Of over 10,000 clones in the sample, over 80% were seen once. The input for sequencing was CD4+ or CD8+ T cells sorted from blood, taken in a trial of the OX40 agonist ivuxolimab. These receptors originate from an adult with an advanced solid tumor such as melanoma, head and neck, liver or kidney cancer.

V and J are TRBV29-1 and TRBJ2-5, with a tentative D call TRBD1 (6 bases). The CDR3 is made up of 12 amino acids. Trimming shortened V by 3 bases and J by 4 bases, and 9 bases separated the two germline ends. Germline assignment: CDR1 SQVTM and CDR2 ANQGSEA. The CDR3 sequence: CSVDLGGETQYF. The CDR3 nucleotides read TGCAGCGTTGATTTAGGGGGAGAGACCCAGTACTTC. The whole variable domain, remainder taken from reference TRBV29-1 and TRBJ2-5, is SAVISQKPSRDICQRGTSLTIQCQVDSQVTMMFWYRQQPGQSLTLIATANQGSEATYESGFVIDKFPISRPNLTFSTLTVSNMSPEDSSIYLCSVDLGGETQYFGPGTRLLVL.

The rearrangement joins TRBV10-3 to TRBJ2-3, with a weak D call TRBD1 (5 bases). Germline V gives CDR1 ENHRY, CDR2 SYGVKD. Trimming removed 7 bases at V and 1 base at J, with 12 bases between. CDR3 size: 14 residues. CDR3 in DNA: TGTGCCATCAACCCGGACACTCGCACAGATACGCAGTATTTT. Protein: CAINPDTRTDTQYF.

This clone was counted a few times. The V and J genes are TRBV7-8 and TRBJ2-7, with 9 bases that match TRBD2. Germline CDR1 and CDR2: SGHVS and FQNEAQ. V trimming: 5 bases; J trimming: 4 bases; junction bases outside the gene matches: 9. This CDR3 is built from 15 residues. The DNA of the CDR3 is TGTGCCAGCAGCCCCAATGGCGGGAGGGTGTACGAGCAGTACTTC. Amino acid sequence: CASSPNGGRVYEQYF.

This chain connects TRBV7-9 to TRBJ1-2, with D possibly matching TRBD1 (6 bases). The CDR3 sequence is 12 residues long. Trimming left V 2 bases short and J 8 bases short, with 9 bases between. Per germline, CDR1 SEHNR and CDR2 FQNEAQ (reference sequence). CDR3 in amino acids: CASSLSGGGYTF. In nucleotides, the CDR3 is TGTGCCAGCAGCTTATCTGGGGGCGGCTACACCTTC. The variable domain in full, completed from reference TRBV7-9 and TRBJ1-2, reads DTGVSQNPRHKITKRGQNVTFRCDPISEHNRLYWYRQTLGQGPEFLTYFQNEAQLEKSRLLSDRFSAERPKGSFSTLEIQRTEQGDSAMYLCASSLSGGGYTFGSGTRLTVV.

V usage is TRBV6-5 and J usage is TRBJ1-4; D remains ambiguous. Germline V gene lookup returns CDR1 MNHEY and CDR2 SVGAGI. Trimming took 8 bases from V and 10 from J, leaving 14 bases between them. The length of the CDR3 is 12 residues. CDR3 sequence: CASATFPRKLFF. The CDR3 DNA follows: TGTGCCAGCGCAACCTTCCCTCGAAAACTGTTTTTT.

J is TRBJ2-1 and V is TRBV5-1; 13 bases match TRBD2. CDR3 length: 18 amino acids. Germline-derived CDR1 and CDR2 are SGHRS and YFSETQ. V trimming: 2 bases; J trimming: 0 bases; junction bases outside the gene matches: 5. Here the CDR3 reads CASSFGTSGESSYNEQFF. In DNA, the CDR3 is TGCGCCAGCAGCTTCGGGACTAGCGGGGAGAGCTCCTACAATGAGCAGTTCTTC.

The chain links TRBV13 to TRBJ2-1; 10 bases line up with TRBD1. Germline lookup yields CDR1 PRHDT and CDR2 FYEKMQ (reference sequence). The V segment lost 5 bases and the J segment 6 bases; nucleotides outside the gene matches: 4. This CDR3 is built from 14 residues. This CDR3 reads CASSNRTGGNEQFF. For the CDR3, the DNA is TGTGCCAGCAGCAATCGGACAGGGGGCAATGAGCAGTTCTTC.

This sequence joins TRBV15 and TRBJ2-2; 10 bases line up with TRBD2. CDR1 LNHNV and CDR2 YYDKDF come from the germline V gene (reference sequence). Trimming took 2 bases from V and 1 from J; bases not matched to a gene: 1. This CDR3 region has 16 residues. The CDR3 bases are TGTGCCACCAGCAGAAGCGGGGGGGTGAACACCGGGGAGCTGTTTTTT. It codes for CATSRSGGVNTGELFF.

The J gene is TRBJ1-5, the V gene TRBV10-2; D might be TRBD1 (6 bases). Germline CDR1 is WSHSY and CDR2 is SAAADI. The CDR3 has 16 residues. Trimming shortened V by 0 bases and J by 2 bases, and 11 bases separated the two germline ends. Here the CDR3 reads CASSESLQGGNQPQHF. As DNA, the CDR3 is TGCGCCAGCAGTGAGTCTTTACAGGGCGGCAATCAGCCCCAGCATTTT.

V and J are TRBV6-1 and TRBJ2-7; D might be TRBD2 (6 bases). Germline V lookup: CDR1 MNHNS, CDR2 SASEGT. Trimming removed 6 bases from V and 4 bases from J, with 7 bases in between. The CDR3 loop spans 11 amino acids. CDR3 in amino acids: CASREGYEQYF. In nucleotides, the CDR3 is TGTGCCAGCAGGGAGGGGTACGAGCAGTACTTC.

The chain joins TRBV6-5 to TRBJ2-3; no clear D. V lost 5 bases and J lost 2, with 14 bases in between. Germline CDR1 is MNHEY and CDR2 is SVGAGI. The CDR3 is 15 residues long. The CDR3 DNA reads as TGTGCCAGCAGTCCTTCTGGCAGCCTCACAGATACGCAGTATTTT. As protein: CASSPSGSLTDTQYF.

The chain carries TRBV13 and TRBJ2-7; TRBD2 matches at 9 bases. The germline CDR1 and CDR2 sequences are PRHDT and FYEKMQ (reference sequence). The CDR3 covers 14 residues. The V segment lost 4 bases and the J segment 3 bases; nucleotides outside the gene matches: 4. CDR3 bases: TGTGCCAGCAGCTGGCTAGCGGGAAGCTACGAGCAGTACTTC. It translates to CASSWLAGSYEQYF. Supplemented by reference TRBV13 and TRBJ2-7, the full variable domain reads AAGVIQSPRHLIKEKRETATLKCYPIPRHDTVYWYQQGPGQDPQFLISFYEKMQSDKGSIPDRFSAQQFSDYHSELNMSSLELGDSALYFCASSWLAGSYEQYFGPGTRLTVT.

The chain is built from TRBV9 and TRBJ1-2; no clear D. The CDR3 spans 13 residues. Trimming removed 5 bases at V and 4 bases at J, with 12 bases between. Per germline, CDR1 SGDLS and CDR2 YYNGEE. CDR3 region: CASSGGKPYGYTF. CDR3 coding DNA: TGTGCCAGCAGTGGAGGCAAACCCTATGGCTACACCTTC.

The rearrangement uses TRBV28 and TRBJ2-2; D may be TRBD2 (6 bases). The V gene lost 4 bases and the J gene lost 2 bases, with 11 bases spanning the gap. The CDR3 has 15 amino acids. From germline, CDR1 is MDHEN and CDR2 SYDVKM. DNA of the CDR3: TGTGCCAGCAGTTCCGGGGGAGACAACACCGGGGAGCTGTTTTTT. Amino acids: CASSSGGDNTGELFF. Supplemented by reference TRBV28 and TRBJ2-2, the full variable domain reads DVKVTQSSRYLVKRTGEKVFLECVQDMDHENMFWYRQDPGLGLRLIYFSYDVKMKEKGDIPEGYSVSREKKERFSLILESASTNQTSMYLCASSSGGDNTGELFFGEGSRLTVL.

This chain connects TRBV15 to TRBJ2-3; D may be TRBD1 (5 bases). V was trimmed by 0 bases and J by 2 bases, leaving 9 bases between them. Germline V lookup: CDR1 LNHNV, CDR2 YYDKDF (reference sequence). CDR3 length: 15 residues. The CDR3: CATSREGAATDTQYF. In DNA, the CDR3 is TGTGCCACCAGCAGAGAAGGGGCAGCCACAGATACGCAGTATTTT.

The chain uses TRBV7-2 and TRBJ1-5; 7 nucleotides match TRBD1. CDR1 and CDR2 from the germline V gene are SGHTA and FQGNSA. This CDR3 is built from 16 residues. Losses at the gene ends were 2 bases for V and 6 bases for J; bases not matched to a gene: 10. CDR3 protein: CASSLFWWDRSQPQHF. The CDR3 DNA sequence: TGTGCCAGCAGCTTATTCTGGTGGGACAGAAGTCAGCCCCAGCATTTT.

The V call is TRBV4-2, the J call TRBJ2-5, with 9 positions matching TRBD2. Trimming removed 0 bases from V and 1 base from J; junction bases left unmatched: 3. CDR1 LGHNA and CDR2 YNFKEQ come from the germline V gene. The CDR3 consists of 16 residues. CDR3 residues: CASSQEASGVQETQYF. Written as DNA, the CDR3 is TGTGCCAGCAGCCAAGAGGCTAGCGGGGTCCAAGAGACCCAGTACTTC.

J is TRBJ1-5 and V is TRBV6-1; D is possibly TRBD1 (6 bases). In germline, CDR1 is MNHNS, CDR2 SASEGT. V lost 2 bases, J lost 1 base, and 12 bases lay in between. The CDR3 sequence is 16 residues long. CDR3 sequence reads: CASSEWGAGSNQPQHF. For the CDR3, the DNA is TGTGCCAGCAGTGAATGGGGGGCAGGGAGCAATCAGCCCCAGCATTTT.

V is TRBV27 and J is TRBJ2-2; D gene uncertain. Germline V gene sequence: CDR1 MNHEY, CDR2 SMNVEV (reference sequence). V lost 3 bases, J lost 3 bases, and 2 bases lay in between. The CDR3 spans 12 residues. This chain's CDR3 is CASSFHTGELFF. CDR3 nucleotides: TGTGCCAGCAGTTTTCACACCGGGGAGCTGTTTTTT.

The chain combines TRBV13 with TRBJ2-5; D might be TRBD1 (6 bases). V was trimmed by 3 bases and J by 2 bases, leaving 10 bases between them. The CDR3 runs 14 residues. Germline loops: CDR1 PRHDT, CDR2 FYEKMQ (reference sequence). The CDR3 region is CASSFRTEQETQYF. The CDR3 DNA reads TGTGCCAGCAGCTTTCGGACAGAACAAGAGACCCAGTACTTC.

For the CDR3, the DNA is TGTGCCAGCATTCGAGGGACCCAGCAGTACTTC. It specifies CASIRGTQQYF. J is TRBJ2-7 and V is TRBV6-1, with D possibly being TRBD1 or TRBD2 (5 bases each). Deletions cut 7 bases from V and 8 bases from J, with 12 bases between. Germline CDR1 MNHNS, CDR2 SASEGT. The CDR3 spans 11 residues.

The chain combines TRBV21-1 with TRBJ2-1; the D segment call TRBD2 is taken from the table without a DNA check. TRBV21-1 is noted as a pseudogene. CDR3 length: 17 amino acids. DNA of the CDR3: TGTGCCAGCAGCAAAGGGGGGGACCTCCCCGGGCGGAATGAGCAGTTCTTC. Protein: CASSKGGDLPGRNEQFF.

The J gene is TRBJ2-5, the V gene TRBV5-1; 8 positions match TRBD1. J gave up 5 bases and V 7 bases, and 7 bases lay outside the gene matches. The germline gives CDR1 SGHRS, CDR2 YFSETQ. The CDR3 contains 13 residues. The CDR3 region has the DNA TGCGCCAGCTCGGACAGGGCGAGGGAGACCCAGTACTTC. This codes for CASSDRARETQYF. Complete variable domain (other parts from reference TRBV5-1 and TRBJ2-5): KAGVTQTPRYLIKTRGQQVTLSCSPISGHRSVSWYQQTPGQGLQFLFEYFSETQRNKGNFPGRFSGRQFSNSRSEMNVSTLELGDSALYLCASSDRARETQYFGPGTRLLVL.

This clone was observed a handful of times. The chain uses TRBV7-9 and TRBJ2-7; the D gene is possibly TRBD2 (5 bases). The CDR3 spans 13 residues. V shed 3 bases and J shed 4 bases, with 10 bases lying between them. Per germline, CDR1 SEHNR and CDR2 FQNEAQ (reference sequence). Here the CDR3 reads CASSFRDPYEQYF. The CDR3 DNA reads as TGTGCCAGCAGCTTCCGGGATCCGTACGAGCAGTACTTC.

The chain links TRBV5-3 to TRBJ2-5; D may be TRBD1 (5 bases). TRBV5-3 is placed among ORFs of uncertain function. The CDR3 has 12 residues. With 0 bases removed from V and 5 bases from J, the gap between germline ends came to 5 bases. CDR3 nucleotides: TGTGCCAGAAGCTTGGAGGGGGAGACCCAGTACTTC. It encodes CARSLEGETQYF.

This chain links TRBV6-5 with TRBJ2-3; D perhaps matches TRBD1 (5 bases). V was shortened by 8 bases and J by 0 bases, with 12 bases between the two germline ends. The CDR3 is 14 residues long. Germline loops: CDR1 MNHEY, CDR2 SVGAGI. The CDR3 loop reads CASGATSSTDTQYF. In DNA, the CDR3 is TGTGCCAGCGGGGCGACTTCTAGCACAGATACGCAGTATTTT.

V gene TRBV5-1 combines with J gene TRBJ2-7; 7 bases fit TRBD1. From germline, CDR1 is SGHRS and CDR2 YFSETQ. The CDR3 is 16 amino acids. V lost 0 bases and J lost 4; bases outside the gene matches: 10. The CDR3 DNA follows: TGCGCCAGCAGCTTGGAGGGGGCAGGGCCGGAGTACGAGCAGTACTTC. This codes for CASSLEGAGPEYEQYF.

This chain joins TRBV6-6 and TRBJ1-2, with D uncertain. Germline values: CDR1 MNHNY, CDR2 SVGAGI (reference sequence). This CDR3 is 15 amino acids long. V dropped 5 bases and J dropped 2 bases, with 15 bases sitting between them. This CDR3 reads CASSPLEARNYGYTF. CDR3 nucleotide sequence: TGTGCCAGCAGTCCTTTAGAGGCAAGAAACTATGGCTACACCTTC.

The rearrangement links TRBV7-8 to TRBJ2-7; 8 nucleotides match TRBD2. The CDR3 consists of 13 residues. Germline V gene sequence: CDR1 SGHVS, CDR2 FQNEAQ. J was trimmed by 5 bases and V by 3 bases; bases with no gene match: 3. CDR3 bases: TGTGCCAGCAGCTTGGGACTAGGGAACGAGCAGTACTTC. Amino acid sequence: CASSLGLGNEQYF.

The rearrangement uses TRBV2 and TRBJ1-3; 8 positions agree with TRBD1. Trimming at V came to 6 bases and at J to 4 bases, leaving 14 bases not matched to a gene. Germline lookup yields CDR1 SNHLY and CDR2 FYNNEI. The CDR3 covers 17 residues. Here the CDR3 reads CASSPESGQVAGNTIYF. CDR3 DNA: TGTGCCAGCAGCCCAGAATCGGGACAGGTAGCGGGAAACACCATATATTTT.

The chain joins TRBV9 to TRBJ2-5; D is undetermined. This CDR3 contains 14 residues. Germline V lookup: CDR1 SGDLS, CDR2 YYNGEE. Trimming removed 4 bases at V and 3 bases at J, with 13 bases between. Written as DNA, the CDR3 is TGTGCCAGCAGCTACCCCCTTGGGGAAGAGACCCAGTACTTC. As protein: CASSYPLGEETQYF.

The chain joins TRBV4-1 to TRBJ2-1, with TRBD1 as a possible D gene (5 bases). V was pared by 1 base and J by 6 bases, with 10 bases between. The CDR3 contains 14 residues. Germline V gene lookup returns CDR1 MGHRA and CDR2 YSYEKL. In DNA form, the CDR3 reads TGCGCCAGCAGCCAAGTCGCCCAGGGCAATGAGCAGTTCTTC. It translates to CASSQVAQGNEQFF.